The T cell receptor beta chain under discussion was sequenced for a study of T cell responses to AZD1222 COVID-19 vaccine (dated by TCRdb to about 2021). As for the study more broadly: A total of 230 or so trial participants underwent TCR sequencing, of whom approximately 210 received two doses of AZD1222 and some 25 received two doses of the MenACWY control vaccine. Enrollment into the trials was organized by age into subgroups of 18-55, 56-69 and 70-plus years, and those subgroups contained approximately 150, 30 and 60 TCR-sequenced participants, respectively.

The CDR3 regions of human TCRbeta chains were subjected to immunosequencing. Per the source publication's procedure: Repertoire TCRs were checked for matches against a reference library of SARS-CoV-2-specific TCRs that had been generated using the MIRA antigen-specificity platform. Breadth was defined as the fraction of unique TCRs that were SARS-CoV-2-associated. Depth was defined as the fraction of total T cells that were SARS-CoV-2-associated. Using the MIRA data, every spike-specific TCR was mapped to the spike region that the TCR reacted to and assigned to either a CD4 or a CD8 class. Log10-transformed breadth and depth values were compared by one-way ANOVA with Sidak's multiple comparisons tests. The table was pulled from immuneACCESS by TCRdb, which kept in-frame rearrangements only. Such tables lose some clones; where checked, under half of the loss comes from unresolved V genes, and the rest has no known cause. V and J calls and clone size are copied from that table; D and trimming were computed from the DNA. This sample is represented by approximately 120,000 clones; roughly 90% of them were singletons. 4.5% to 6.5% of the sample belongs to the ten largest clones.

Interpreted using the paper, the time point label stands for: about 28 days (+/-7) after the second vaccine dose. AZD1222 recipients given second doses at about 4 weeks or at about 12 weeks were pooled, since spike-specific TCR depth and breadth were not found to differ between the two schedules. Samples from vaccinated people were obtained from the UK trials COV001 and COV002, which included a single-blind randomized controlled phase 2/3 trial of AZD1222 (ChAdOx1 nCoV-19) in healthy adults. For TCRbeta chain sequencing, PBMC samples from trial participants were taken at day 0 and at day 28 after the second dose. Cut back by 4 bases and 4 bases, the V and J ends lie 10 bases apart. The CDR3 spans 13 residues, from the cysteine through the phenylalanine. Just CDR3 DNA is preserved here, 39 bases in frame from base 1. CDR1 and CDR2 (LGHDT, YNNKEL) derive from the germline V gene (reference sequence).

The research as a whole found: Vaccine-associated CD4 TCRs spanned the whole spike protein, with dominant responses in regions 160-218 and 743-854. Participants were mostly white British, with more females than males. The authors suggested clonal diversity may have been underestimated. Because no day 14 peak-response samples were available, repertoires were characterized only after the peak T cell response. Conclusions about previously exposed vaccinees are limited because only six or seven AZD1222 recipients were SARS-CoV-2 seropositive at baseline. After two AZD1222 doses, spike-specific TCR breadth and depth were significantly higher than at day 0 and than in MenACWY recipients. The 56-69-year group was small, and its depth increase did not reach significance, likely because of low power. Epitopes outside the regions mutated in the B.1.351 and B.1.1.7 variants were reportedly recognized by nearly half of the unique spike-specific TCRs.

With respect to this clone: Its antigen is currently not known. No base quality values were provided; no much bigger clone lies one nucleotide off. The sample has other DNA sequences that encode this CDR3 too.

The receptor comes from an adult who received the AZD1222 COVID-19 vaccine. The chain was built from TRBV3-1 (or the pseudogene TRBV3-2) and TRBJ1-2; the D gene is perhaps TRBD1, from 5 matching bases. The material sequenced was peripheral blood, taken 28 days after the second AZD1222 dose. The nucleotides are TGTGCCAGCAGCCCACGGGGGGGCTATGGCTACACCTTC. This is translated as CASSPRGGYGYTF.